The 28 T cell receptor beta chains listed next were all sequenced from one sample in a study of T cells after yellow fever vaccination. TCRdb called the 5' RACE reads again in MiXCR, with one record for every CDR3 protein. The profile shows a few hundred thousand distinct CDR3 sequences, roughly 8% of them singletons. Here the sequenced sample was PBMCs, taken more than 40 days after the first yellow fever vaccination. These receptors all come from a man aged 18 to 29 who received the YFV17D yellow fever vaccine.

The chain joins TRBV5-1 to TRBJ2-5; TRBD1 might be the D (5 bases). The V end lost 0 bases, the J end lost 2 bases, and 11 bases lay between the germline ends. The germline V gene encodes CDR1 SGHRS and CDR2 YFSETQ. This CDR3 region has 15 residues. As DNA, the CDR3 is TGCGCCAGCAGCTTGGACACAGGTTTTCAAGAGACCCAGTACTTC. This sequence encodes CASSLDTGFQETQYF. The whole variable domain, filled in from reference TRBV5-1 and TRBJ2-5, reads KAGVTQTPRYLIKTRGQQVTLSCSPISGHRSVSWYQQTPGQGLQFLFEYFSETQRNKGNFPGRFSGRQFSNSRSEMNVSTLELGDSALYLCASSLDTGFQETQYFGPGTRLLVL.

The chain links TRBV5-1 to TRBJ2-1, with 9 bases lining up with TRBD1. CDR1 and CDR2 from the germline V gene are SGHRS and YFSETQ. With V trimmed by 4 bases and J by 6 bases, 8 bases remained unmatched. The CDR3 is 15 amino acids. This chain's CDR3 is CASSQPGQGVNEQFF. CDR3 coding DNA: TGCGCCAGCAGCCAACCGGGACAGGGAGTCAATGAGCAGTTCTTC.

This clonotype showed up many times. This rearrangement joins TRBV2 to TRBJ1-5, with 10 bases lining up with TRBD1. This CDR3 has 14 amino acids. The V gene's germline CDR1 is SNHLY and CDR2 FYNNEI. After removal of 6 bases from V and 2 bases from J, the junction contained 1 base not matched to a gene. CDR3 sequence reads: CASSGTGGNQPQHF. The CDR3, as DNA: TGTGCCAGCAGCGGGACAGGGGGCAATCAGCCCCAGCATTTT.

This clonotype was detected only a few times. This chain links TRBV29-1 with TRBJ2-1; D ambiguous. The CDR3 spans 13 residues. V dropped 4 bases and J dropped 3 bases, with 10 bases sitting between them. Germline CDR1 reads SQVTM; CDR2 reads ANQGSEA. This CDR3 is CSVASNNYNEQFF. The DNA for the CDR3 is TGCAGCGTTGCATCCAACAACTACAATGAGCAGTTCTTC.

V is TRBV9 and J is TRBJ2-5; TRBD1 matches 10 bases. V lost 7 bases to trimming and J lost 5 bases; unmatched junction nucleotides: 8. Germline V gives CDR1 SGDLS, CDR2 YYNGEE. The CDR3 has 14 amino acids. The CDR3 sequence: CASGGQGVRETQYF. The CDR3 DNA is TGTGCCAGCGGTGGACAGGGGGTACGGGAGACCCAGTACTTC.

The V gene is TRBV12-3 or TRBV12-4, the J gene TRBJ2-5; 9 bases are a match to TRBD2. CDR3 length equals 14 residues. J lost 5 bases, V lost 3 bases, and 4 bases had no gene match. The DNA for the CDR3 is TGTGCCAGCAGTTTTGGAGGACTAGCGGAGACCCAGTACTTC. Translated: CASSFGGLAETQYF.

This clonotype was recorded a few times. The chain carries TRBV7-3 and TRBJ2-1; TRBD1 matches at 7 bases. Germline CDR1 SGHTA, CDR2 FQGTGA. The CDR3 length is 16 residues. The J segment lost 4 bases and the V segment lost 5 bases, leaving 11 bases of the junction unmatched. CDR3: CASSPYSGTDYNEQFF. Written as DNA, the CDR3 is TGTGCCAGCAGCCCGTATTCCGGGACAGATTACAATGAGCAGTTCTTC.

The genes are TRBV24-1 and TRBJ1-5, with D tentatively TRBD1 (6 bases). The CDR3 loop spans 15 amino acids. From germline, CDR1 is KGHDR and CDR2 SFDVKD. With 4 bases removed from V and 1 base from J, the gap between germline ends came to 10 bases. CDR3 protein: CATSDPTGSNQPQHF. The CDR3 DNA sequence: TGTGCCACCAGTGACCCCACAGGGAGCAATCAGCCCCAGCATTTT.

The chain links TRBV4-3 to TRBJ1-2; D gene unclear. Germline V gives CDR1 LGHNA, CDR2 YSLEER. The CDR3 has 15 residues. V shed 1 base and J shed 8 bases, with 17 bases lying between them. CDR3 loop: CASSQGGDGSRGYTF. CDR3 coding DNA: TGCGCCAGCAGCCAAGGGGGTGACGGCAGTCGGGGCTACACCTTC.

This clonotype was found a few times. The gene calls are TRBV9 and TRBJ2-5, with 9 bases matching TRBD2. Trimming at V came to 3 bases and at J to 5 bases, leaving 2 bases not matched to a gene. Germline CDR1 and CDR2: SGDLS and YYNGEE. The CDR3 is 13 amino acids. The CDR3 DNA reads as TGTGCCAGCAGCGCTAGCGGGGCGGAGACCCAGTACTTC. As protein: CASSASGAETQYF.

This clonotype has more than one count but fewer than ten. The chain joins TRBV7-8 to TRBJ2-2, with D possibly matching TRBD1 (6 bases). The V and J ends lost 4 bases and 2 bases respectively, with 14 bases between them. The CDR3 length is 16 residues. Looked up from germline, CDR1 is SGHVS and CDR2 is FQNEAQ. The CDR3 region is CASSSGTSGNTGELFF. Here the CDR3 DNA reads TGTGCCAGCAGCTCTGGGACAAGTGGAAACACCGGGGAGCTGTTTTTT.

The gene calls are TRBV6-1 and TRBJ1-5, with 7 positions matching TRBD1. From germline, CDR1 is MNHNS and CDR2 SASEGT. After removal of 10 bases from V and 1 base from J, the junction contained 4 bases not matched to a gene. The CDR3 is 13 amino acids. The CDR3 is CATGGASNQPQHF. Here the CDR3 DNA reads TGTGCCACAGGGGGGGCGAGCAATCAGCCCCAGCATTTT.

The chain combines TRBV6-6 with TRBJ1-2, with 7 bases aligning to TRBD1. The length of the CDR3 is 13 residues. Germline CDR1 reads MNHNY; CDR2 reads SVGAGI (reference sequence). Unmatched junction bases numbered 9, after V lost 7 bases and J lost 7 bases. The CDR3 nucleotides read TGTGCCAGCACCACGGGACAGCGAATTGGCTACACCTTC. Residues: CASTTGQRIGYTF.

This clonotype was seen many times. J is TRBJ1-1 and V is TRBV10-1; D remains unclear. The CDR3 loop spans 13 amino acids. Trimming removed 4 bases at V and 1 base at J, with 7 bases between. Per germline, CDR1 WNHNN and CDR2 SYGVQD (reference sequence). CDR3 loop: CASSAQTNTEAFF. CDR3 sequence (DNA): TGCGCCAGCAGTGCACAGACGAACACTGAAGCTTTCTTT.

At least ten counts were recorded for this clonotype. This chain joins TRBV12-3 or TRBV12-4 and TRBJ2-3; D is uncertain. CDR3 length equals 13 residues. Trimming took off 4 bases at V and 2 bases at J, with 7 bases between the two ends. The CDR3 protein is CASSYLVTDTQYF. The CDR3, as DNA: TGTGCCAGCAGTTACCTTGTCACAGATACGCAGTATTTT.

This clonotype was seen only a few times. The junction does not match germline at one end; this may be a read error. This rearrangement joins TRBV2 to TRBJ1-2; possible D gene TRBD1, 6 bases. The CDR3 extends over 17 amino acids. Per germline, CDR1 SNHLY and CDR2 FYNNEI. The DNA for the CDR3 is TGTGCCAGCAGTGAAGCGCAAGGACAGCGAACTAAGTATGGCTACACCTTC. Encoded protein: CASSEAQGQRTKYGYTF.

This clonotype occurred a few times. This chain uses TRBV6-1 with TRBJ1-5, with D unresolved. Germline CDR1 MNHNS, CDR2 SASEGT. This CDR3 comprises 17 residues. V lost 7 bases to trimming and J lost 3 bases, with 22 bases between them. The CDR3 protein is CASTREVSLPANQPQHF. The CDR3 coding sequence is TGTGCCAGCACCCGAGAGGTCAGTCTACCCGCCAATCAGCCCCAGCATTTT.

This clonotype was counted at least ten times. The chain combines TRBV4-2 with TRBJ2-3; possible D gene TRBD2, 6 bases. V was shortened by 4 bases and J by 0 bases, with 14 bases between the two germline ends. The CDR3 contains 16 residues. Germline V lookup: CDR1 LGHNA, CDR2 YNFKEQ. The CDR3 here is CASSRLSGTSTDTQYF. Here the CDR3 DNA reads TGTGCCAGCAGCCGCCTTTCCGGGACTAGCACAGATACGCAGTATTTT.

This clonotype was counted a few times. The chain is built from TRBV6-5 and TRBJ2-7; 10 bases line up with TRBD2. The CDR3 totals 15 residues. With 0 bases clipped from V and 3 bases from J, the junction kept 2 bases outside the gene matches. CDR1 MNHEY and CDR2 SVGAGI come from the germline V gene. CDR3 in DNA: TGTGCCAGCAGTTACTCGAGCGGGGGGGGCTACGAGCAGTACTTC. This gives the protein CASSYSSGGGYEQYF.

This clonotype was observed a few times. V gene TRBV30 combines with J gene TRBJ1-3; D not resolved. The CDR3 sequence is 13 residues long. Trimming took 1 base from V and 0 from J, leaving 4 bases between them. The germline V gene has CDR1 GTSNPN and CDR2 SVGIG (reference sequence). The CDR3 reads CAWSEDSGNTIYF. The DNA of the CDR3 is TGTGCCTGGAGTGAGGACTCTGGAAACACCATATATTTT.

This chain joins TRBV6-1 and TRBJ2-5; the D gene is possibly TRBD1 (6 bases). Germline-derived CDR1 and CDR2 are MNHNS and SASEGT. This CDR3 comprises 14 residues. The ends were cut back, 5 bases at V and 4 bases at J, with 14 bases in the middle. The CDR3 sequence is CASSTTTGTETQYF. CDR3 nucleotides: TGTGCCAGCAGTACGACTACAGGGACAGAGACCCAGTACTTC.

The J gene is TRBJ1-1, the V gene TRBV11-2, with TRBD1 matching over 7 bases. The germline CDR1 and CDR2 sequences are SGHAT and FQNNGV. The CDR3 has 15 residues. The V and J ends lost 5 bases and 1 base, in that order; junction bases with no gene match: 7. Written as DNA, the CDR3 is TGTGCCAGCAGCATGTCGACAGGGAAGAACACTGAAGCTTTCTTT. As protein: CASSMSTGKNTEAFF.

The table lists this clonotype with a few counts. V and J are TRBV9 and TRBJ2-3, with 9 positions matching TRBD2. The trim removed 0 bases at V and 3 bases at J, leaving 5 bases unmatched. The CDR3 contains 16 residues. In germline, CDR1 is SGDLS, CDR2 YYNGEE. CDR3 coding DNA: TGTGCCAGCAGCGTAGGGGTAAGCGGGGGGACAGATACGCAGTATTTT. It specifies CASSVGVSGGTDTQYF.

The chain has TRBV5-1 and TRBJ1-1; a weak D match, TRBD1 (5 bases). V shed 4 bases and J shed 10 bases, with 23 bases lying between them. The CDR3 sequence is 15 residues long. CDR1 is SGHRS and CDR2 is YFSETQ in the germline V gene. The CDR3 sequence is CASSRKTSDGAAAFF. The CDR3 DNA sequence: TGCGCCAGCAGCCGGAAGACGTCAGACGGGGCGGCAGCTTTCTTT.

The chain uses TRBV11-1 and TRBJ2-3; TRBD2 matches 7 bases. The junction had 14 bases not matched to a gene; V was cut back by 1 base and J by 1 base. The germline gives CDR1 SGHAT, CDR2 FQDESV (reference sequence). CDR3 length equals 19 residues. The CDR3 sequence is CASSLVVYLTAGRTDTQYF. The CDR3, as DNA: TGTGCCAGCAGCTTAGTAGTATACCTTACAGCGGGGCGCACAGATACGCAGTATTTT.

This clonotype appeared a few times. The gene calls are TRBV3-1 and TRBJ2-3, with D possibly called TRBD1 or TRBD2 (5 bases each). The V and J ends lost 5 bases and 6 bases respectively, with 18 bases between them. The germline V gene has CDR1 LGHDT and CDR2 YNNKEL (reference sequence). The length of the CDR3 is 15 residues. The CDR3 sequence: CASSANPGTTDTQYF. For the CDR3, the DNA is TGTGCCAGCAGCGCGAATCCCGGGACGACGGATACGCAGTATTTT.

This clonotype was seen a few times. The genes are TRBV20-1 and TRBJ2-5, with D possibly being TRBD1 (6 bases). The germline V and J ends were trimmed by 8 bases and 5 bases, with 18 bases remaining between them. The germline V gene encodes CDR1 DFQATT and CDR2 SNEGSKA (reference sequence). The length of the CDR3 is 13 residues. CDR3 sequence reads: CSTTGLVPETQYF. The CDR3 nucleotides are TGCAGTACCACAGGGTTGGTTCCGGAGACCCAGTACTTC.

The chain joins TRBV27 to TRBJ2-2, with 8 nucleotides matching TRBD2. The CDR3 runs 15 residues. V was clipped by 5 bases and J by 7 bases; unmatched bases: 9. Germline V gene sequence: CDR1 MNHEY, CDR2 SMNVEV (reference sequence). The CDR3 sequence is CASSPPPGGDGELFF. The CDR3 DNA follows: TGTGCCAGCAGTCCCCCACCGGGGGGGGACGGGGAGCTGTTTTTT.